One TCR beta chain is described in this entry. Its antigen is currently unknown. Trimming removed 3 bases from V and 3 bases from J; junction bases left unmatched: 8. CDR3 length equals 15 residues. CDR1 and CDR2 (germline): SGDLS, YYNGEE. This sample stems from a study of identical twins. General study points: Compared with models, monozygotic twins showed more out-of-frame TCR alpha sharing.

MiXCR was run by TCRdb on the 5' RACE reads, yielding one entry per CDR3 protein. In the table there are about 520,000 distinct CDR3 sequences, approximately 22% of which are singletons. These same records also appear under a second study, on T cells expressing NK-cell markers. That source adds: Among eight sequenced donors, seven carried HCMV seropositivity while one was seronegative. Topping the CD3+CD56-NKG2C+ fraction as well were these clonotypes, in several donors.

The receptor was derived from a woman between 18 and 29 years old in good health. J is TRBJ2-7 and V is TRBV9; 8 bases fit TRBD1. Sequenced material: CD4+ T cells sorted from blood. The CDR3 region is CASSAGDRLVYEQYF. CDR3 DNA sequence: TGTGCCAGCAGCGCGGGGGACAGGCTTGTCTACGAGCAGTACTTC.